This T cell receptor (beta chain) was sequenced in a study of control samples from healthy donors and cancer patients. This table comes from immunoSEQ multiplex PCR, and its TCRdb copy is limited to in-frame clones, with some not included. The sample lists 130,000 or so clones, around 92% occurring once. The CDR3 spans 13 residues. The ends were cut back, 1 base at V and 4 bases at J, with 7 bases in the middle. CDR1 is LGHDT and CDR2 is YNNKEL in the germline V gene (reference sequence). This receptor was identified in a woman aged 50 to 60 in good health. The chain has TRBV3-1 (or the pseudogene TRBV3-2) and TRBJ1-2; D call uncertain. Sequences were obtained from blood. The CDR3 is CASSQALLYGYTF. In nucleotides, the CDR3 is TGTGCCAGCAGCCAAGCCCTGCTCTATGGCTACACCTTC.